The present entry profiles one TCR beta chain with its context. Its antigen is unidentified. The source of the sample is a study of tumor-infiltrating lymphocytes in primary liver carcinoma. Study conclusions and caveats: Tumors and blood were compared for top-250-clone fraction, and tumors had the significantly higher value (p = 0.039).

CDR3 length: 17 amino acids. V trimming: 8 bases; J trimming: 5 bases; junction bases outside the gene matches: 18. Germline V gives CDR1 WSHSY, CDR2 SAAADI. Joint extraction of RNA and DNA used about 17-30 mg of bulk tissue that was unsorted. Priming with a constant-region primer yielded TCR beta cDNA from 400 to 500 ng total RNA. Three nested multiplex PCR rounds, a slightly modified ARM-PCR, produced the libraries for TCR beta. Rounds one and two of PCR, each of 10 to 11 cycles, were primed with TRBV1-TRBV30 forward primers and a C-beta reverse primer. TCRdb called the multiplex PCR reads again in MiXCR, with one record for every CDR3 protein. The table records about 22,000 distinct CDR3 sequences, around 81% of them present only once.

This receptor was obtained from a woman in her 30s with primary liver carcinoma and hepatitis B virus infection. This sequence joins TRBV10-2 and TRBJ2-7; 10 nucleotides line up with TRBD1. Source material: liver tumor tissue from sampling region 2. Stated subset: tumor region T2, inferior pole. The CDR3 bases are TGCGCCAGCGGTAAGTTTCCCCTAGGACAGGGGGACCACGAGCAGTACTTC. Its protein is CASGKFPLGQGDHEQYF.